Following are 17 T cell receptor beta chains from one sample sequenced in a study of T cell repertoires in cytomegalovirus infection. Antigens for these TCRs are unknown. TCRdb called the reads again in MiXCR, with one record for every CDR3 protein. This table holds 300,000 to 400,000 distinct CDR3 sequences, approximately 32% found once. This specimen consisted of cultured PBMCs, obtained from culture after CMV antigen stimulation. These receptors were taken from a human donor in good health (CMV status not recorded). Some clones in this sample may be carry-over from other donors' samples.

The V gene is TRBV7-3, the J gene TRBJ2-1, with D hard to call. The CDR3 contains 11 residues. Germline assignment: CDR1 SGHTA and CDR2 FQGTGA. V was cut by 5 bases and J by 7 bases, with 6 bases left in between. This chain's CDR3 is CASSDQNEQFF. In DNA, the CDR3 is TGTGCCAGCAGCGATCAAAATGAGCAGTTCTTC.

The chain links TRBV7-2 to TRBJ1-1; D not certain. From germline, CDR1 is SGHTA and CDR2 FQGNSA. This CDR3 spans 12 amino acids. V was trimmed by 5 bases and J by 5 bases, leaving 9 bases between them. CDR3 sequence: CASSLGWTEAFF. For the CDR3, the DNA is TGTGCCAGCAGCCTGGGTTGGACTGAAGCTTTCTTT.

This clonotype was counted only a few times. The rearrangement joins TRBV19 to TRBJ2-2; D remains ambiguous. Trimming left V 2 bases short and J 4 bases short, with 11 bases between. From germline, CDR1 is LNHDA and CDR2 SQIVND (reference sequence). The CDR3 spans 15 residues. CDR3 sequence: CASSIQGLRTGELFF. The CDR3, as DNA: TGTGCCAGTAGTATACAAGGGCTTCGCACCGGGGAGCTGTTTTTT.

V gene TRBV6-5 combines with J gene TRBJ1-6, with D maybe TRBD1 (6 bases). The CDR3 is 17 residues long. The germline V gene encodes CDR1 MNHEY and CDR2 SVGAGI. Trimming shortened V by 0 bases and J by 8 bases, and 17 bases separated the two germline ends. This CDR3 is CASSYSKGDVSDSPLHF. The CDR3 nucleotides read TGTGCCAGCAGTTACTCAAAGGGGGACGTCAGTGATTCACCCCTCCACTTT.

The V and J genes are TRBV6-5 and TRBJ1-1; TRBD1 aligns across 9 bases. CDR1 is MNHEY and CDR2 is SVGAGI in the germline V gene. This CDR3 spans 17 amino acids. V dropped 2 bases and J dropped 5; count of bases not matched to a gene: 12. This CDR3 reads CASSYGFLQGAGTEAFF. Written as DNA, the CDR3 is TGTGCCAGCAGTTACGGCTTCCTACAGGGGGCAGGGACTGAAGCTTTCTTT.

The chain uses TRBV6-1 and TRBJ1-1, with a weak D call TRBD1 (5 bases). V gave up 5 bases and J gave up 2 bases, with 12 bases separating them. The germline V gene has CDR1 MNHNS and CDR2 SASEGT. The CDR3 has 14 amino acids. The CDR3 nucleotides are TGTGCCAGCAGTTCGACAGTTACCAACACTGAAGCTTTCTTT. Translating it yields CASSSTVTNTEAFF.

In its sample, this clonotype was seen many times. V usage is TRBV11-2 and J usage is TRBJ1-1; a possible D gene is TRBD1 (5 bases). The CDR3 has 14 amino acids. Germline V CDR1 and CDR2: SGHAT, FQNNGV. V was pared by 1 base and J by 6 bases, with 12 bases between. In nucleotides, the CDR3 is TGTGCCAGCAGCTTAGTCTCAGGGCGCGCTGAAGCTTTCTTT. Amino acid sequence: CASSLVSGRAEAFF. Filled out from reference TRBV11-2 and TRBJ1-1, the complete variable domain reads EAGVAQSPRYKIIEKRQSVAFWCNPISGHATLYWYQQILGQGPKLLIQFQNNGVVDDSQLPKDRFSAERLKGVDSTLKIQPAKLEDSAVYLCASSLVSGRAEAFFGQGTRLTVV.

This chain links TRBV5-1 with TRBJ2-1; D possibly corresponds to TRBD1 (7 bases). The ends were cut back, 4 bases at V and 8 bases at J, with 25 bases in the middle. CDR1 and CDR2 (germline): SGHRS, YFSETQ. The CDR3 consists of 17 residues. CDR3 in DNA: TGCGCCAGCAGCGTCCTACAGGGGCCTAGGGGAGGCGATGAGCAGTTCTTC. Translated, it gives CASSVLQGPRGGDEQFF.

V gene TRBV7-9 combines with J gene TRBJ2-3; 7 bases match TRBD2. The CDR3 is 16 amino acids. The germline gives CDR1 SEHNR, CDR2 FQNEAQ (reference sequence). After removal of 5 bases from V and 0 bases from J, the junction contained 8 bases not matched to a gene. CDR3 DNA sequence: TGTGCCAGCAGCCCCTTCCTAGCGGCGAGCACAGATACGCAGTATTTT. Translation gives CASSPFLAASTDTQYF. The variable domain in full, completed from reference TRBV7-9 and TRBJ2-3, reads DTGVSQNPRHKITKRGQNVTFRCDPISEHNRLYWYRQTLGQGPEFLTYFQNEAQLEKSRLLSDRFSAERPKGSFSTLEIQRTEQGDSAMYLCASSPFLAASTDTQYFGPGTRLTVL.

Only a few counts were recorded for this clonotype. The V and J genes are TRBV19 and TRBJ2-4; the match to TRBD2 covers 8 bases. Losses at the gene ends were 10 bases for V and 0 bases for J; bases not matched to a gene: 8. This CDR3 is 15 amino acids long. Germline CDR1 LNHDA, CDR2 SQIVND (reference sequence). The CDR3 DNA reads as TGTGCCACATCAGCCGGGAGGGTAGCCAAAAACATTCAGTACTTC. Encoded protein: CATSAGRVAKNIQYF.

The genes are TRBV27 and TRBJ1-1; D is unclear. Per the germline V gene, CDR1 is MNHEY and CDR2 is SMNVEV (reference sequence). CDR3 length: 12 residues. With 6 bases removed from V and 4 bases from J, the gap between germline ends came to 9 bases. CDR3 DNA sequence: TGTGCCAGCAGCACCCTTAGCACTGAAGCTTTCTTT. Amino acids: CASSTLSTEAFF.

There are many counts of this clonotype. The V call is TRBV7-2, the J call TRBJ2-3; tentative D call: TRBD1 (6 bases). Trimming removed 6 bases from V and 3 bases from J, with 7 bases in between. The CDR3 spans 12 residues. Germline CDR1 and CDR2: SGHTA and FQGNSA. CDR3 sequence reads: CASRQGTDTQYF. The CDR3 DNA sequence: TGTGCCAGCAGGCAGGGGACAGATACGCAGTATTTT.

This clonotype was observed a few times. V usage is TRBV5-4 and J usage is TRBJ2-2, with D perhaps matching TRBD2 (7 bases). Germline values: CDR1 SGHNT, CDR2 YYREEE (reference sequence). V was trimmed by 4 bases and J by 4 bases, leaving 29 bases between them. The CDR3 totals 20 residues. The CDR3 DNA sequence: TGTGCCAGCAGCCGTCCTAGGGGGGGGACGGGGCAAGTTGGCACCGGGGAGCTGTTTTTT. Its protein is CASSRPRGGTGQVGTGELFF.

The rearrangement joins TRBV7-8 to TRBJ1-5; TRBD1 might be the D (5 bases). Germline CDR1 reads SGHVS; CDR2 reads FQNEAQ. CDR3 length equals 15 residues. V shed 1 base and J shed 4 bases, with 11 bases lying between them. CDR3 DNA sequence: TGTGCCAGCAGCTTAGTTGGGGGAAAGAATCAGCCCCAGCATTTT. Its protein product is CASSLVGGKNQPQHF.

This clonotype is a singleton in its sample. A much bigger clone sits one base away, suggesting this may be a read error. The rearrangement links TRBV7-2 to TRBJ2-5; TRBD2 matches at 14 bases. The CDR3 covers 18 residues. Trimming at V came to 4 bases and at J to 4 bases, leaving 11 bases not matched to a gene. Germline V gene sequence: CDR1 SGHTA, CDR2 FQGNSA. Here the CDR3 reads CASSSPGTSGSRLETQYF. CDR3 DNA: TGTGCCAGCAGCTCCCCGGGGACTAGCGGGAGCCGTCTAGAGACCCAGTACTTC.

The chain is built from TRBV12-3 or TRBV12-4 and TRBJ2-1; maybe TRBD2 (6 bases). CDR3 length equals 13 residues. The V end was cut by 5 bases, the J end by 9 bases, with 14 bases between. The CDR3 coding sequence is TGTGCCAGCAGTCCAGCTAGCGAGTCTGAGCAGTTCTTC. Translation gives CASSPASESEQFF.

There are a few counts of this clonotype. The chain employs TRBV7-2 and TRBJ2-7; D gene unclear. Germline CDR1 is SGHTA and CDR2 is FQGNSA. This CDR3 has 13 residues. V lost 5 bases, J lost 3 bases, and 11 bases lay in between. The CDR3 region has the DNA TGTGCCAGCAGCAGACCGACTGACTACGAGCAGTACTTC. Encoded protein: CASSRPTDYEQYF.